The clone carrying this T cell receptor (beta chain) was found once. Its antigen remains unknown. The sample is drawn from a study of identical twins. CDR1 SGHRS and CDR2 YFSETQ come from the germline V gene. The V and J ends lost 4 bases and 0 bases, in that order; junction bases with no gene match: 6. The CDR3 length is 17 residues. Using its own MiXCR run on the 5' RACE reads, TCRdb lists one record per CDR3 protein. Of roughly 240,000 distinct CDR3 sequences in the sample, about 7% were seen once. Overall study results and limits: For monozygotic twins, models underestimated out-of-frame TCR alpha sharing.

This sample was also put to use in a study of yellow fever vaccine responses in identical twins. That study adds: After vaccination, twins' T cell response reportedly seemed partly convergent, partly personalized.

The sequenced material came from memory (CD45RO+) T cells sorted from blood. The chain carries TRBV5-1 and TRBJ2-1; 11 bases align to TRBD2. The receptor was derived from a woman aged 18-29 years in good health. The DNA for the CDR3 is TGCGCCAGCAGCGTTGAGACTAGCGGGGTCTCCTACAATGAGCAGTTCTTC. It encodes CASSVETSGVSYNEQFF.